This passage covers 32 T cell receptor beta chains from one sample sequenced in a study of T cells in Graves' hyperthyroidism and ophthalmopathy. TCR beta CDR3 region amplification was performed from RNA transcripts. First-round RT-PCR targeting the TCR CDR3 was performed with the HTBI primer set. TCRdb re-analysed the multiplex PCR reads in MiXCR, keeping a single row per CDR3 protein. This sample has approximately 300,000 distinct CDR3 sequences; approximately 15% occur once, and the top ten carry approximately 31%. The sample comprised blood. The receptors were gathered from a man between 25 and 39 years old with Graves' hyperthyroidism.

This clonotype was observed at least ten times. This chain links TRBV19 with TRBJ1-1; TRBD1 aligns across 12 bases. After removal of 10 bases from V and 5 bases from J, the junction contained 20 bases not matched to a gene. Germline CDR1 reads LNHDA; CDR2 reads SQIVND (reference sequence). The CDR3 has 18 residues. CDR3 nucleotide sequence: TGTGCCACAGCGGTGGGCCTCCCCCGGGACAGGGGGCGAACTGAAGCTTTCTTT. Encoded protein: CATAVGLPRDRGRTEAFF.

Only a few counts were recorded for this clonotype. The DNA for the CDR3 is TGTGCCTCCCGACGAGGGCAGGGGGCGGGCGAGCAGTACTTC. Translated, it gives CASRRGQGAGEQYF. The chain uses TRBV10-3 and TRBJ2-7; 8 bases are shared with TRBD1. The junction had 15 bases not matched to a gene; V was cut back by 11 bases and J by 6 bases. Germline V gene data show CDR1 as ENHRY and CDR2 as SYGVKD. CDR3 length: 14 residues.

There are many counts of this clonotype. The genes are TRBV28 and TRBJ1-1; TRBD1 agrees at 10 bases. The junction had 6 bases not matched to a gene; V was cut back by 5 bases and J by 3 bases. CDR1 is MDHEN, CDR2 SYDVKM, per germline. This CDR3 contains 15 residues. The CDR3 DNA reads as TGTGCCAGCAGTCTCTCCGGGACAGGGGACACTGAAGCTTTCTTT. Amino acids: CASSLSGTGDTEAFF.

This clonotype was counted ten times or more. V usage is TRBV20-1 and J usage is TRBJ1-1; a weak D match, TRBD1 (5 bases). Germline lookup yields CDR1 DFQATT and CDR2 SNEGSKA (reference sequence). Deletions cut 3 bases from V and 2 bases from J, with 10 bases between. The CDR3 has 13 residues. CDR3 DNA sequence: TGCAGTGCTAGCTCGACAGTAAACACTGAAGCTTTCTTT. Translation gives CSASSTVNTEAFF.

This clonotype was counted between two and nine times. The chain combines TRBV10-1 with TRBJ1-6; tentative D call: TRBD1 (5 bases). V was clipped by 8 bases and J by 7 bases, with 12 bases between them. Germline values: CDR1 WNHNN, CDR2 SYGVQD (reference sequence). The CDR3 consists of 13 residues. CDR3 sequence: CASGDGVNSPLHF. DNA for the CDR3: TGCGCCAGCGGGGACGGAGTAAATTCACCCCTCCACTTT.

The sample holds many counts of this clonotype. V is TRBV28 and J is TRBJ2-7; D not resolved. V shed 5 bases and J shed 1 base, with 12 bases lying between them. The CDR3 is 14 residues long. CDR1 MDHEN and CDR2 SYDVKM come from the germline V gene. The CDR3 spells CASSDLDGSYEQYF. The CDR3, as DNA: TGTGCCAGCAGTGATCTGGACGGGTCCTACGAGCAGTACTTC.

J is TRBJ2-3 and V is TRBV12-3 or TRBV12-4, with 11 bases lining up with TRBD2. The V and J ends lost 2 bases and 6 bases, in that order; junction bases with no gene match: 10. The CDR3 has 17 residues. DNA of the CDR3: TGTGCCAGCAGTTTAAGTCTTGGGACTAGCGGCGGGGATACGCAGTATTTT. Translating gives CASSLSLGTSGGDTQYF.

The V and J genes are TRBV5-4 and TRBJ2-7; D may be TRBD1 (5 bases). The V end lost 4 bases, the J end lost 5 bases, and 13 bases lay between the germline ends. CDR1 and CDR2 (germline): SGHNT, YYREEE (reference sequence). The CDR3 consists of 13 residues. In DNA form, the CDR3 reads TGTGCCAGCAGCCAGGGTCGTGGCGACGAGCAGTACTTC. Translating it yields CASSQGRGDEQYF.

The V gene is TRBV9, the J gene TRBJ2-3; TRBD2 aligns across 8 bases. CDR1 and CDR2 (germline): SGDLS, YYNGEE. The V and J ends lost 0 bases and 5 bases, in that order; junction bases with no gene match: 2. This CDR3 is 14 amino acids long. The CDR3 loop reads CASSVGAGGDTQYF. As DNA, the CDR3 is TGTGCCAGCAGCGTAGGGGCGGGAGGAGATACGCAGTATTTT.

This clonotype was recorded a few times. V and J are TRBV14 and TRBJ2-7; D not certain. Trimming cost V 0 bases and J 1 base, with 10 bases left between them. Germline assignment: CDR1 SGHDN and CDR2 FVKESK. The CDR3 spans 15 residues. The CDR3 DNA reads as TGTGCCAGCAGCCAAGAGCCAGCGCTATCCTACGAGCAGTACTTC. This codes for CASSQEPALSYEQYF.

About this clonotype: This may stem from a read error, because a much larger clone lies one nucleotide away. The CDR3 sequence: CASSEGTLATRGQYF. In nucleotides, the CDR3 is TGTGCCAGCAGTGAAGGGACACTCGCTACGAGGGGGCAGTACTTC. J is TRBJ2-7 and V is TRBV27; a possible D gene is TRBD1 (6 bases). The germline V and J ends were trimmed by 5 bases and 9 bases, with 23 bases remaining between them. Germline lookup yields CDR1 MNHEY and CDR2 SMNVEV (reference sequence). This CDR3 has 15 amino acids.

Many counts were recorded for this clonotype. This CDR3 reads CASRPVGGWAKNIQYF. CDR3 nucleotide sequence: TGTGCCAGCAGGCCGGTCGGGGGGTGGGCCAAAAACATTCAGTACTTC. This rearrangement joins TRBV2 to TRBJ2-4, with 7 nucleotides matching TRBD2. Germline V gives CDR1 SNHLY, CDR2 FYNNEI. V was pared by 6 bases and J by 1 base, with 9 bases of the junction left unmatched. This CDR3 region has 16 residues.

Notes on this clonotype: This may stem from a read error, because a much larger clone lies one nucleotide away. The J gene is TRBJ2-5, the V gene TRBV18; 9 bases map to TRBD1. This CDR3 has 16 residues. Germline CDR1 and CDR2: KGHSH and LQKENI. CDR3 region: CASSPPRGQGKETPYF. DNA of the CDR3: TGTGCCAGCTCACCACCCAGGGGACAGGGCAAAGAGACCCCGTACTTC.

This clonotype was recorded many times. This sequence joins TRBV12-3 or TRBV12-4 and TRBJ2-7, with D tentatively TRBD1 (6 bases). This CDR3 has 15 amino acids. The V gene lost 0 bases and the J gene lost 3 bases, with 12 bases spanning the gap. The DNA for the CDR3 is TGTGCCAGCAGTTTAGCGGCAGGGGTATACTACGAGCAGTACTTC. This encodes CASSLAAGVYYEQYF.

This clonotype was seen many times. The rearrangement joins TRBV2 to TRBJ2-7; 7 bases match TRBD2. This CDR3 spans 13 amino acids. The J segment lost 2 bases and the V segment lost 4 bases, leaving 2 bases of the junction unmatched. From germline, CDR1 is SNHLY and CDR2 FYNNEI. The CDR3 sequence is CASSGGTTYEQYF. DNA of the CDR3: TGTGCCAGCAGTGGGGGGACTACCTACGAGCAGTACTTC.

The rearrangement uses TRBV4-1 and TRBJ2-7; no reliable D call. The CDR3 is made up of 14 amino acids. The germline V gene has CDR1 MGHRA and CDR2 YSYEKL. Deletions cut 0 bases from V and 7 bases from J, with 13 bases between. This CDR3 is CASSQEALGFEQYF. Here the CDR3 DNA reads TGCGCCAGCAGCCAAGAAGCCCTGGGTTTTGAGCAGTACTTC.

The chain couples TRBV7-2 to TRBJ2-1, with a possible D match to TRBD2 (6 bases). The CDR3 loop spans 13 amino acids. The V end lost 9 bases, the J end lost 8 bases, and 17 bases lay between the germline ends. Germline V gene data show CDR1 as SGHTA and CDR2 as FQGNSA. CDR3 sequence reads: CASAPPPGDEQFF. For the CDR3, the DNA is TGTGCCAGTGCGCCACCTCCGGGGGATGAGCAGTTCTTC. The variable domain in full, with the rest retrieved from reference TRBV7-2 and TRBJ2-1, is GAGVSQSPSNKVTEKGKDVELRCDPISGHTALYWYRQSLGQGLEFLIYFQGNSAPDKSGLPSDRFSAERTGGSVSTLTIQRTQQEDSAVYLCASAPPPGDEQFFGPGTRLTVL.

The sample holds many counts of this clonotype. The genes are TRBV20-1 and TRBJ2-2; 7 nucleotides line up with TRBD2. After removal of 2 bases from V and 0 bases from J, the junction contained 6 bases not matched to a gene. Germline V gene sequence: CDR1 DFQATT, CDR2 SNEGSKA (reference sequence). The CDR3 extends over 16 amino acids. The CDR3 nucleotides are TGCAGTGCTAGACGGCTAGCGGTTTCGAACACCGGGGAGCTGTTTTTT. It specifies CSARRLAVSNTGELFF.

The chain joins TRBV6-2 or TRBV6-3 to TRBJ2-7; perhaps TRBD2 as D (7 bases). The CDR3 runs to 17 residues. V shed 4 bases and J shed 2 bases, with 21 bases lying between them. Germline V gene data show CDR1 as MNHEY and CDR2 as SVGEGT. In nucleotides, the CDR3 is TGTGCCAGCAGTTCCACTCTCAGCGGGACACGAACCTACGAGCAGTACTTC. The encoded protein is CASSSTLSGTRTYEQYF.

This clonotype has at least ten counts. This chain uses TRBV28 with TRBJ1-2, with TRBD1 identical over 7 bases. The CDR3 runs to 14 residues. Germline values: CDR1 MDHEN, CDR2 SYDVKM. Germline trimming cut 5 bases from V and 4 bases from J; bases unmatched to any gene: 7. The DNA of the CDR3 is TGTGCCAGCAGTACCCCGACAGGGATCTATGGCTACACCTTC. Protein: CASSTPTGIYGYTF.

This clonotype appeared many times. The genes are TRBV28 and TRBJ1-2; D is uncertain. V gave up 6 bases and J gave up 4 bases, with 9 bases separating them. The CDR3 runs 12 residues. Germline CDR1 and CDR2: MDHEN and SYDVKM. The CDR3 sequence: CASRGISYGYTF. The CDR3 coding sequence is TGTGCCAGCAGAGGGATTTCCTATGGCTACACCTTC.

This clonotype was seen only a few times. The V call is TRBV13, the J call TRBJ1-1; TRBD1 matches at 7 bases. The CDR3 has 12 amino acids. From germline, CDR1 is PRHDT and CDR2 FYEKMQ (reference sequence). The V gene end was trimmed by 4 bases and the J gene end by 8 bases; junction bases not matched to a gene: 4. For the CDR3, the DNA is TGTGCCAGCAGCTCGTTGGACAGGGAAGCTTTCTTT. Its translation: CASSSLDREAFF.

The chain couples TRBV6-1 to TRBJ1-6, with 9 bases fitting TRBD1. This CDR3 has 16 residues. Germline V gives CDR1 MNHNS, CDR2 SASEGT. J was trimmed by 2 bases and V by 4 bases; bases with no gene match: 3. CDR3 coding DNA: TGTGCCAGCAGTGGGACAGGGGTAGCCTATAATTCACCCCTCCACTTT. This gives the protein CASSGTGVAYNSPLHF.

This clonotype was recorded many times. The rearrangement links TRBV2 to TRBJ1-5; 8 bases agree with TRBD1. The CDR3 has 14 residues. Germline CDR1 SNHLY, CDR2 FYNNEI. V shed 3 bases, J shed 6 bases, and the junction held 4 bases outside the gene matches. The CDR3 bases are TGTGCCAGCAGTGACCCGGGACAGGTTCAGCCCCAGCATTTT. It translates to CASSDPGQVQPQHF.

The chain joins TRBV7-4 to TRBJ1-3; possible D gene TRBD1, 5 bases. The CDR3 covers 14 residues. The germline V gene has CDR1 SGHVT and CDR2 SQSDAQ. V was cut by 5 bases and J by 6 bases, with 14 bases left in between. This chain's CDR3 is CASSRTRAENTIYF. In DNA form, the CDR3 reads TGTGCCAGCAGCCGGACACGGGCCGAAAACACCATATATTTT. Full variable domain (missing parts from reference TRBV7-4 and TRBJ1-3): GAGVSQSPRYKVAKRGRDVALRCDSISGHVTLYWYRQTLGQGSEVLTYSQSDAQRDKSGRPSGRFSAERPERSVSTLKIQRTEQGDSAVYLCASSRTRAENTIYFGEGSWLTVV.

This rearrangement joins TRBV29-1 to TRBJ2-5; D may correspond to TRBD1 or TRBD2 (5 bases each). Germline lookup yields CDR1 SQVTM and CDR2 ANQGSEA. The CDR3 has 10 amino acids. The CDR3 sequence is CSSGTETQYF. DNA for the CDR3: TGCAGTTCCGGGACGGAGACCCAGTACTTC. The full variable domain, with the rest looked up from reference TRBV29-1 and TRBJ2-5, is SAVISQKPSRDICQRGTSLTIQCQVDSQVTMMFWYRQQPGQSLTLIATANQGSEATYESGFVIDKFPISRPNLTFSTLTVSNMSPEDSSIYLCSSGTETQYFGPGTRLLVL.

This clonotype was picked up many times. V gene TRBV13 combines with J gene TRBJ2-2; D remains ambiguous. Trimming took off 7 bases at V and 10 bases at J, with 19 bases between the two ends. This CDR3 spans 14 amino acids. CDR1 PRHDT and CDR2 FYEKMQ come from the germline V gene (reference sequence). The DNA for the CDR3 is TGTGCCAGCACTCCTCAACCCGACACCCAGGAGCTGTTTTTT. It codes for CASTPQPDTQELFF. Drawing the rest from reference TRBV13 and TRBJ2-2, the complete variable domain is AAGVIQSPRHLIKEKRETATLKCYPIPRHDTVYWYQQGPGQDPQFLISFYEKMQSDKGSIPDRFSAQQFSDYHSELNMSSLELGDSALYFCASTPQPDTQELFFGEGSRLTVL.

This clonotype has a count of ten or more. The chain has TRBV30 and TRBJ1-2; no clear D gene. This CDR3 region has 14 residues. Between the trimmed V and J ends, which lost 0 bases and 8 bases, there was a span of 16 bases. Germline V CDR1 and CDR2: GTSNPN, SVGIG (reference sequence). CDR3 in DNA: TGTGCCTGGAGTGTATCTTTCAGCACCGGGGGCTACACCTTC. Amino acid sequence: CAWSVSFSTGGYTF.

Comments on this clonotype: This sequence may be a read error, since a much larger clone differs from it by one base. The CDR3 is CVSSPRTGGYLNTEAFF. DNA of the CDR3: TGTGTCAGCAGCCCCCGGACAGGGGGCTATTTGAACACTGAAGCTTTCTTT. V usage is TRBV7-9 and J usage is TRBJ1-1; TRBD1 aligns across 11 bases. Germline V gene lookup returns CDR1 SEHNR and CDR2 FQNEAQ (reference sequence). The CDR3 extends over 17 amino acids.

This clonotype was observed a few times. The chain links TRBV5-1 to TRBJ2-7, with a weak D call TRBD2 (6 bases). V shed 4 bases and J shed 3 bases, with 11 bases lying between them. Germline assignment: CDR1 SGHRS and CDR2 YFSETQ. The CDR3 has 13 amino acids. CDR3 nucleotides: TGCGCCAGCAGCGCGGGACTCTTCTACGAGCAGTACTTC. Translating gives CASSAGLFYEQYF.

About this clonotype: This may be a read error, as it is one base from a much larger clone. The chain recombines TRBV7-9 with TRBJ1-2, with 8 bases that match TRBD1. The CDR3 consists of 15 residues. The germline gives CDR1 SEHNR, CDR2 FQNEAQ (reference sequence). DNA of the CDR3: TGTGCCAGCAGCTCAACTTCAGGGGGCGCAGATGGCTACATCTTC. Its translation: CASSSTSGGADGYIF.

The sample holds many counts of this clonotype. The chain joins TRBV5-1 to TRBJ2-3; D remains ambiguous. CDR3 length: 13 residues. V was trimmed by 1 base and J by 4 bases, leaving 7 bases between them. Germline-derived CDR1 and CDR2 are SGHRS and YFSETQ. CDR3 loop: CASSLFSADTQYF. The CDR3 DNA follows: TGCGCCAGCAGCTTGTTCAGCGCAGATACGCAGTATTTT.